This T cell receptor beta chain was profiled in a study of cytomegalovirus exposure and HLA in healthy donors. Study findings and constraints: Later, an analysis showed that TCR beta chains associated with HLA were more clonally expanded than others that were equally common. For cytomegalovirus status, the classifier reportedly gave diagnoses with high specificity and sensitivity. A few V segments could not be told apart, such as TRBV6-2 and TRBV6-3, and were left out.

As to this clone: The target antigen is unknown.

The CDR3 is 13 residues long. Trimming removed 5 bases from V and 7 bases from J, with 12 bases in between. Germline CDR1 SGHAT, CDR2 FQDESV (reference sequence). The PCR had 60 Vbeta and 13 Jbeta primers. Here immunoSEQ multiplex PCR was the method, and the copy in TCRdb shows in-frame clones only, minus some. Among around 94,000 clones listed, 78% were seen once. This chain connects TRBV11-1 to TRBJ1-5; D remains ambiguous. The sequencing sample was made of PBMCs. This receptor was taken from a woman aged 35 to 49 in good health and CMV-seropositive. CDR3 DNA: TGTGCCAGCAGCCCCCCGGGAGGGCAGCCCCAGCATTTT. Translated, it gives CASSPPGGQPQHF.